The rows below give T cell receptor beta chains drawn from one sample of a study of blood T cell repertoires in COVID-19. Measured with immunoSEQ multiplex PCR; TCRdb has only the in-frame clones, and not every one. This table has 200,000 to 300,000 clones, 75% to 90% appearing once. Specimen: peripheral blood. The source of these receptors is an older woman with active or convalescent COVID-19. CDR3s include the opening cysteine and the closing phenylalanine or tryptophan. Fields, in order: D gene, clone size, V gene, J gene, CDR3 length, CDR3 DNA, CDR3 protein. The D gene is left open where the match is weak. Size is omitted from some rows. Given values are once, few, many or a class for expanded clones.

TRBD1	NA	TRBV6-5	TRBJ2-2	14	TGTGCCAGCAGTTATATGGACAGGGCCGGGGAGCTGTTTTTT	CASSYMDRAGELFF
NA	NA	TRBV7-2	TRBJ1-1	13	TGTGCCAGCAGCTGGGGCAGGGCTACTGAAGCTTTCTTT	CASSWGRATEAFF
TRBD2	NA	TRBV7-2	TRBJ2-3	15	TGTGCCAGCACCCTAGTCCCGGGGGGGAGGGATACGCAGTATTTT	CASTLVPGGRDTQYF
NA	NA	TRBV7-2	TRBJ2-7	12	TGTGCCAGCAGCACGAGCTCCTACGAGCAGTACTTC	CASSTSSYEQYF
TRBD1	NA	TRBV5-5	TRBJ2-1	17	TGTGCCAGCAGCTTAATAGGACAGGGAGGTATCTACAATGAGCAGTTCTTC	CASSLIGQGGIYNEQFF
NA	NA	TRBV2	TRBJ2-3	12	TGTGCCAGTCAGGGTTCAGGAGATACGCAGTATTTT	CASQGSGDTQYF
TRBD2	few	TRBV6-5	TRBJ2-7	16	TGTGCCAGCAGTTCCGGACTAGCGGGGGGGCCGGGAGAGCAGTACTTC	CASSSGLAGGPGEQYF
NA	NA	TRBV7-2	TRBJ1-2	13	TGTGCCAGCAGCTTATCGGGGGTCGGAGGCTACACCTTC	CASSLSGVGGYTF
NA	NA	TRBV6-5	TRBJ2-2	15	TGTGCCAGCAGTTACAGGTCGGGGAACACCGGGGAGCTGTTTTTT	CASSYRSGNTGELFF
TRBD1	NA	TRBV9	TRBJ1-1	15	TGTGCCAGCAGCGTAGCAGACAGGGGGAACACTGAAGCTTTCTTT	CASSVADRGNTEAFF
NA	NA	TRBV2	TRBJ1-2	15	TGTGCCAGCAGAGGGGGAGAGGGGCGAGGCTATGGCTACACCTTC	CASRGGEGRGYGYTF
NA	NA	TRBV30	TRBJ1-3	14	TGTGCCTGGAGACTGACAGCCTCTGGAAACACCATATATTTT	CAWRLTASGNTIYF
NA	NA	TRBV6-5	TRBJ1-2	13	TGTGCCAGCAGTCCCGAGAATATCTATGGCTACACCTTC	CASSPENIYGYTF
NA	once	TRBV27	TRBJ2-2	13	TGTGCCAGCAGTTTGGGGCTCACCGGGGAGCTGTTTTTT	CASSLGLTGELFF
NA	once	TRBV6-5	TRBJ1-1	13	TGTGCCAGCAGTTCCGGGGGTACCACTGAAGCTTTCTTT	CASSSGGTTEAFF
TRBD1	NA	TRBV4-1	TRBJ1-3	17	TGCGCCAGCAGCAGGGACAGGTATCCCCCAGGAGGAAACACCATATATTTT	CASSRDRYPPGGNTIYF
NA	few	TRBV7-9	TRBJ1-3	15	TGTGCCAGCAGCTTAGACATAGCCTCTGGAAACACCATATATTTT	CASSLDIASGNTIYF
NA	NA	TRBV5-1	TRBJ2-7	14	TGCGCCAGCAGCTTGGGAAGACAGGGAGGCGAGCAGTACTTC	CASSLGRQGGEQYF
NA	NA	TRBV27	TRBJ1-1	16	TGTGCCAGCAGTTTAAACGGTAGGCAGGGTTGGACTGAAGCTTTCTTT	CASSLNGRQGWTEAFF
NA	NA	TRBV25-1	TRBJ1-5	14	TGTGCCAGCAGTGAATGTCTTGGCAATCAGCCCCAGCATTTT	CASSECLGNQPQHF
NA	NA	TRBV18	TRBJ2-7	18	TGTGCCAGCTCACCACCGTTTCTTGAAGGGACATCCCCCTACGAGCAGTACTTC	CASSPPFLEGTSPYEQYF
NA	NA	TRBV3-1/TRBV3-2	TRBJ1-5	13	TGTGCCAGCAGCCGGGGGGACAATCAGCCCCAGCATTTT	CASSRGDNQPQHF
NA	few	TRBV18	TRBJ2-2	16	TGTGCCAGCTCACCATTAACAGGAGTGAACACCGGGGAGCTGTTTTTT	CASSPLTGVNTGELFF
NA	NA	TRBV6-6	TRBJ1-1	16	TGTGCCAGCAGTTACTCTTGGGGGAGGTCGAACACTGAAGCTTTCTTT	CASSYSWGRSNTEAFF
TRBD1	NA	TRBV5-1	TRBJ2-7	14	TGCGCCAGCAGCTCGACAGGGGGGACCTACGAGCAGTACTTC	CASSSTGGTYEQYF
TRBD1	NA	TRBV2	TRBJ1-2	19	TGTGCCAGCAGCCAAGGTGGGGACAGGGGGCCTCCTCTAACTAGGGGCTACACCTTC	CASSQGGDRGPPLTRGYTF
NA	few	TRBV10-3	TRBJ1-2	12	TGTGCCATCAGTGCGGGGGATTATGGCTACACCTTC	CAISAGDYGYTF
NA	NA	TRBV7-7	TRBJ2-5	15	TGTGCTAGCAGCTTAGGCCAGGGAACAGAAGAGACCCAGTACTTC	CASSLGQGTEETQYF
NA	NA	TRBV9	TRBJ1-1	11	TGTGCCAGCAGCCGGGGCACTGAAGCTTTCTTT	CASSRGTEAFF
NA	NA	TRBV2	TRBJ1-5	15	TGTGCCAGCAGTGAAGAACGGAGCCACAATCAGCCCCAGCATTTT	CASSEERSHNQPQHF
NA	NA	TRBV12-3/TRBV12-4	TRBJ1-1	13	TGTGCCAGCAGTTTTCACGGGAACACTGAAGCTTTCTTT	CASSFHGNTEAFF
NA	few	TRBV10-2	TRBJ1-1	13	TGCGCCAGCAGCGTCAGGTCAGACACTGAAGCTTTCTTT	CASSVRSDTEAFF
NA	NA	TRBV6-6	TRBJ2-2	13	TGTGCCAGCAGGCCACAGGGCTCCGGGGAGCTGTTTTTT	CASRPQGSGELFF
TRBD2	NA	TRBV6-2/TRBV6-3	TRBJ2-1	18	TGTGCCAGCAGTTACTCCCCCCTAGCGGGGGCCCCGAGGGAGGAGCAGTTCTTC	CASSYSPLAGAPREEQFF
NA	NA	TRBV6-5	TRBJ2-5	15	TGTGCCAGCAGGGGAGACAGGAGTTCCCAAGAGACCCAGTACTTC	CASRGDRSSQETQYF
NA	NA	TRBV2	TRBJ1-2	14	TGTGCCAGCATTGCCGAGACGGGAATGTATGGCTACACCTTC	CASIAETGMYGYTF
TRBD1	NA	TRBV5-1	TRBJ1-5	15	TGCGCCAGCAGCTTGGAGGGGGCCGGCAATCAGCCCCAGCATTTT	CASSLEGAGNQPQHF
TRBD1	NA	TRBV9	TRBJ1-2	18	TGTGCCAGCAGCGTTACCGGGACAGGGGGCCCAGCTAACTATGGCTACACCTTC	CASSVTGTGGPANYGYTF